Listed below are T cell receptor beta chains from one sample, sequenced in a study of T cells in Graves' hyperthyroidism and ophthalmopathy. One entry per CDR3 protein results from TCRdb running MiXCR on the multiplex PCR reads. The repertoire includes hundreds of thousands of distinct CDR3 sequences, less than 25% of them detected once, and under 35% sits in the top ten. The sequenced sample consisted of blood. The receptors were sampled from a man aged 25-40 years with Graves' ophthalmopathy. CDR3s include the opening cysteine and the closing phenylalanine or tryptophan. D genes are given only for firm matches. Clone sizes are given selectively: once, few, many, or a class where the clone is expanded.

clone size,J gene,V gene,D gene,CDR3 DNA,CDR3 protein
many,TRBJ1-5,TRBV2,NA,TGTGCCAGCAAGGCGGGAAATCAGCCCCAGCATTTT,CASKAGNQPQHF
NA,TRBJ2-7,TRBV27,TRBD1,TGTGCCAGCAGAGAGGGACAGCTCCCCTACGAGCAGTACTTC,CASREGQLPYEQYF
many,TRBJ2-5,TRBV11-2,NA,TGTGCCAGCAGCCCCGTCGTTACCGGGGAGACCCAGTACTTC,CASSPVVTGETQYF
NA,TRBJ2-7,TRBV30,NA,TGTGCCTGGAGTGAGTCTTTGCGGGAACTCTACGAGCAGTACTTC,CAWSESLRELYEQYF
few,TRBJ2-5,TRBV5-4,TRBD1,TGTGCCAGCAGCCGAACCGGGACAGAACAAGAGACCCAGTACTTC,CASSRTGTEQETQYF
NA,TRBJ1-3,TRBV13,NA,TGTGCCAGCAGCTTTGGCTTAGAGGCTGGAAACACCATATATTTT,CASSFGLEAGNTIYF
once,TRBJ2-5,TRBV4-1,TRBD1,TGCGCCAGCAGCCGAGGGACAGGGGCTGGGGTGACCCAGTACTTC,CASSRGTGAGVTQYF
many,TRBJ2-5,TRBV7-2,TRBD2,TGTGCCAGCAGCACGGGACTAGCGGGAGGATCAGAGACCCAGTACTTC,CASSTGLAGGSETQYF
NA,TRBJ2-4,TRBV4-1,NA,TGCGCCAGCAGCCAAGATCCAGGGGACAAAAGCATTCAGTACTTC,CASSQDPGDKSIQYF
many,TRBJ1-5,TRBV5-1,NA,TGCGCCAGCAGCTTGTTGGGGATTAGCAATCAGCCCCAGCATTTT,CASSLLGISNQPQHF
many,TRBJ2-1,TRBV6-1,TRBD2,TGTGCCAGCAGTTTGGGCTGGGGGGGGGGCTACAATGAGCAGTTCTTC,CASSLGWGGGYNEQFF
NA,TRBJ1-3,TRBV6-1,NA,TGTGCCAGCACCCAGGGGTCTGGAAACACCATATATTTT,CASTQGSGNTIYF
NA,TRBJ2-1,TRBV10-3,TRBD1,TGCGCCATCAGTGCTGGACAGGGACAATACAATGAGCAGTTCTTC,CAISAGQGQYNEQFF
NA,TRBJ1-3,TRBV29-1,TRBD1,TGCAGCGCCCGCACAGGGGCAGGTTCTGGAAACACCATATATTTT,CSARTGAGSGNTIYF
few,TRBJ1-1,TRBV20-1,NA,TGCAGTGCTAGGGTTACCGGGACGGCGAACACTGAAGCTTTCTTT,CSARVTGTANTEAFF
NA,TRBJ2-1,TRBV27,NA,TGTGCCAGCAGTGGCCTGGGCTCTCACTACAATGAGCAGTTCTTC,CASSGLGSHYNEQFF
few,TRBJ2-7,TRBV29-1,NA,TGCAGCGCATATACAGTAACCTACGAGCAGTACTTC,CSAYTVTYEQYF